This T cell receptor (beta chain) originates from a study of control samples from healthy donors and cancer patients. Profiled with immunoSEQ multiplex PCR; TCRdb holds only in-frame clones, not every one. The top ten hold around 8.9% of the sample, which has some 120,000 clones, 91% seen once. Per the germline V gene, CDR1 is LGHNA and CDR2 is YNFKEQ. The length of the CDR3 is 18 residues. V shed 0 bases and J shed 0 bases, with 15 bases lying between them. The material sequenced was blood. The receptor was isolated from a man younger than 35 in good health. The chain links TRBV4-2 to TRBJ1-3; D is possibly TRBD1 (5 bases). The CDR3 nucleotides read TGTGCCAGCAGCCAAGAAGGGCAGGGTTGGGGCTCTGGAAACACCATATATTTT. Amino acid sequence: CASSQEGQGWGSGNTIYF.